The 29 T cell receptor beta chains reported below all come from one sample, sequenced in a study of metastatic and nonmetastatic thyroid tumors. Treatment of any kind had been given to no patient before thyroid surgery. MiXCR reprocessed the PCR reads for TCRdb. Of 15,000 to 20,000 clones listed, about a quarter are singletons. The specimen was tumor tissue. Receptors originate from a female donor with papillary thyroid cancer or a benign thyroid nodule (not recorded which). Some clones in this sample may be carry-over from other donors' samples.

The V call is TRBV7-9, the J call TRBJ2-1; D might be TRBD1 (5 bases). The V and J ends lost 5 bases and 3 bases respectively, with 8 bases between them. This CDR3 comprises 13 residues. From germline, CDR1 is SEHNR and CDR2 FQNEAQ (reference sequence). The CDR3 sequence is CASSLGHYNEQFF. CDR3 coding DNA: TGTGCCAGCAGCCTTGGACACTACAATGAGCAGTTCTTC.

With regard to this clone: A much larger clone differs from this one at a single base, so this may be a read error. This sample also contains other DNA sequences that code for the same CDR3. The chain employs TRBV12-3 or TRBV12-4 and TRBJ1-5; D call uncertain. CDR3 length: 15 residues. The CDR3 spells CASSFGAGFNQPQHF. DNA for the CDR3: TGCGCCAGCAGTTTTGGTGCCGGTTTCAATCAGCCCCAGCATTTT.

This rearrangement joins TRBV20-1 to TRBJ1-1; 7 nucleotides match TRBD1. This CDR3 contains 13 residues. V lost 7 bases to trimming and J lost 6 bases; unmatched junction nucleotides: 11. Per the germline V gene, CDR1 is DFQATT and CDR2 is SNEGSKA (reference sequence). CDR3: CSVPDRLRSEAFF. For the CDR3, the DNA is TGCAGTGTTCCGGACAGGCTAAGGTCTGAAGCTTTCTTT.

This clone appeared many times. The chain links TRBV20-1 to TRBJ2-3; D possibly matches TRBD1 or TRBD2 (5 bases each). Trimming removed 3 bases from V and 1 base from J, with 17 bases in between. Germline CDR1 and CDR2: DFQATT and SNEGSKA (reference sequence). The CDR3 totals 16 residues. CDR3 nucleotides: TGCAGTGCTAGCCCCTGGGGTAGAGGGGGCACAGATACGCAGTATTTT. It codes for CSASPWGRGGTDTQYF.

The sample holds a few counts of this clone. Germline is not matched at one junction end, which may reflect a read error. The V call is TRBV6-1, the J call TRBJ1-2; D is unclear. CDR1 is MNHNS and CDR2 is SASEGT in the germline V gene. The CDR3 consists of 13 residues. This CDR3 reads CASSAYTNYGYAF. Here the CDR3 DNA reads TGTGCCAGCAGTGCCTATACCAACTATGGCTACGCCTTC.

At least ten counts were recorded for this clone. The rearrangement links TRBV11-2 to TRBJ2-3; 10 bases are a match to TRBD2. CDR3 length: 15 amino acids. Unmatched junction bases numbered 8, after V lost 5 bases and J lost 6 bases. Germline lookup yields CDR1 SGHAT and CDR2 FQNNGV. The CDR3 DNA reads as TGTGCCAGCAGCCTCCTGGGACTAGCGTGGGATACGCAGTATTTT. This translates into CASSLLGLAWDTQYF.

The CDR3 spells CASSRAGGGYTF. The DNA of the CDR3 is TGTGCCAGCAGTAGAGCAGGGGGTGGCTACACCTTC. This chain uses TRBV6-1 with TRBJ1-2, with 7 bases matching TRBD1. The V gene end was trimmed by 5 bases and the J gene end by 7 bases; junction bases not matched to a gene: 4. The length of the CDR3 is 12 residues. CDR1 is MNHNS and CDR2 is SASEGT in the germline V gene.

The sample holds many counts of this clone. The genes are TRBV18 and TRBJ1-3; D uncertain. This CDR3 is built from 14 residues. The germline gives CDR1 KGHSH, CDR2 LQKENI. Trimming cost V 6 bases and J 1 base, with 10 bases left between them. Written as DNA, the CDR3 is TGTGCCAGCTCGAACCTTGAATCTGGAAACACCATATATTTT. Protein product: CASSNLESGNTIYF.

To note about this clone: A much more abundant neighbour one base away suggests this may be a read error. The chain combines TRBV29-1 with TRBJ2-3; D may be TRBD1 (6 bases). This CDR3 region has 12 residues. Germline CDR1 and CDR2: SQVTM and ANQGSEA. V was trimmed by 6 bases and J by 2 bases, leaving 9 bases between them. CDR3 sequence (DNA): TGCAGCGTAGGGGGTATCACAGATACGCAGTATTTT. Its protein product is CSVGGITDTQYF.

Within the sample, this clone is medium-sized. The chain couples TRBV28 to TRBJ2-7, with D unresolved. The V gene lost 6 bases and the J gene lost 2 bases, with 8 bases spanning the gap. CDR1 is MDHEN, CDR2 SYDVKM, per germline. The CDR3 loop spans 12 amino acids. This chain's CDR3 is CASRRSTYEQYF. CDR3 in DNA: TGTGCCAGCAGAAGGTCAACCTACGAGCAGTACTTC.

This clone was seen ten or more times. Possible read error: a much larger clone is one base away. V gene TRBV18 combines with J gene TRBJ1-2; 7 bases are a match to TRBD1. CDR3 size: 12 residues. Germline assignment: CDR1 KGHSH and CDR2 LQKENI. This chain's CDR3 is CANSGGALGYTF. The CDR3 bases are TGTGCCAACTCAGGGGGGGCGCTGGGCTACACCTTC.

The CDR3 nucleotides read TGTGCCAGCAGCTCGGGGTGGGCTAGCGGGAGCGTGGACGAGCAGTACTTC. This gives the protein CASSSGWASGSVDEQYF. The chain carries TRBV7-6 and TRBJ2-7; 10 bases line up with TRBD2. Germline assignment: CDR1 SGHVS and CDR2 FNYEAQ. V shed 4 bases and J 5 bases; nucleotides not matched to a gene: 14. The CDR3 sequence is 17 residues long.

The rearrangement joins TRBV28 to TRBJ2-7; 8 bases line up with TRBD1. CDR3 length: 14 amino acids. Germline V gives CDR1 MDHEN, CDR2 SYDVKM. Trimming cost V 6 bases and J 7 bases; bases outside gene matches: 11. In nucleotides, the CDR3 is TGTGCCAGCAGAACCGGGACAGGCAGGGGGGAGCAGTACTTC. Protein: CASRTGTGRGEQYF.

The DNA for the CDR3 is TGTGCCAGCAAACTCAGGGAAAAGAACACTGAAGCTTTCTTT. The encoded protein is CASKLREKNTEAFF. The genes are TRBV6-1 and TRBJ1-1; weak D call: TRBD1 (5 bases). Germline V gene sequence: CDR1 MNHNS, CDR2 SASEGT. V was pared by 7 bases and J by 1 base, with 13 bases between. This CDR3 spans 14 amino acids.

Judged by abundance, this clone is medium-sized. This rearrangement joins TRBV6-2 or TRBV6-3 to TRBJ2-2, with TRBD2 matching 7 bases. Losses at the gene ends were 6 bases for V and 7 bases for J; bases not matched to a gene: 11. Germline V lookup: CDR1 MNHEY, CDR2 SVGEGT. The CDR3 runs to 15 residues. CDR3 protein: CASRSRGGGRGELFF. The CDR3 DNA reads TGTGCCAGCAGATCCCGGGGCGGGGGTCGCGGGGAGCTGTTTTTT.

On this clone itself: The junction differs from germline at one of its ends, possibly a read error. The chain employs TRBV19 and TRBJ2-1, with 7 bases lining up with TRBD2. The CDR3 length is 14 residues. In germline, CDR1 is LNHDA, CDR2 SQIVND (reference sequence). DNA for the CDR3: TGTGCCAGTTCTCCCCTCCGGGACTACTCTGATCAGCTCTTC. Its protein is CASSPLRDYSDQLF.

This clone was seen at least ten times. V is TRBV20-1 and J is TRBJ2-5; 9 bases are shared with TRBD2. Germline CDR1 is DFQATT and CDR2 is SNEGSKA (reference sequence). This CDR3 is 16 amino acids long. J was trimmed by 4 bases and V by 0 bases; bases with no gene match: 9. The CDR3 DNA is TGCAGTGCTAGAGATCTCCCGGCGGGAGGGGGAGAGACCCAGTACTTC. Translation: CSARDLPAGGGETQYF.

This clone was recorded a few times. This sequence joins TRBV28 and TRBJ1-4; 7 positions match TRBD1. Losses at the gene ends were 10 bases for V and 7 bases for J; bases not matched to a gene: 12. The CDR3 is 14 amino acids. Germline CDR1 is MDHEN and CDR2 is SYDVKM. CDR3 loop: CATNRDRRTEKLFF. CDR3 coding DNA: TGTGCCACCAACCGGGACAGAAGAACTGAAAAACTGTTTTTT. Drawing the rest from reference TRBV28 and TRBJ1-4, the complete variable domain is DVKVTQSSRYLVKRTGEKVFLECVQDMDHENMFWYRQDPGLGLRLIYFSYDVKMKEKGDIPEGYSVSREKKERFSLILESASTNQTSMYLCATNRDRRTEKLFFGSGTQLSVL.

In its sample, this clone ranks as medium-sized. Here the CDR3 DNA reads TGTGCCATCACAGGGCAAATGTGTGGCTACACCTTC. The encoded protein is CAITGQMCGYTF. The chain has TRBV27 and TRBJ1-2, with a weak D call TRBD1 (6 bases). The CDR3 sequence is 12 residues long. CDR1 is MNHEY and CDR2 is SMNVEV in the germline V gene (reference sequence). With 10 bases removed from V and 7 bases from J, the gap between germline ends came to 16 bases.

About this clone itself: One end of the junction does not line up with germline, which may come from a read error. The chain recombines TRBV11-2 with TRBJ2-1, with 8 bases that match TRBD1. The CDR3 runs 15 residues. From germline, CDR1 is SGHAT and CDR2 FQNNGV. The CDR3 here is CAISPIQGVGNEQFF. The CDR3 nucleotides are TGTGCCATCAGCCCAATACAGGGGGTGGGCAATGAGCAGTTCTTC.

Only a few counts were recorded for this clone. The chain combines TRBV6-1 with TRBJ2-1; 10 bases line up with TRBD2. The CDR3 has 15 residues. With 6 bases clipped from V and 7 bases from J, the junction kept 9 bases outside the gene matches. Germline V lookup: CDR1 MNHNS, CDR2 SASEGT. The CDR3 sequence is CASSRLAGVLNEQFF. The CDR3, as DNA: TGTGCCAGCAGCAGGCTAGCGGGAGTTCTGAATGAGCAGTTCTTC.

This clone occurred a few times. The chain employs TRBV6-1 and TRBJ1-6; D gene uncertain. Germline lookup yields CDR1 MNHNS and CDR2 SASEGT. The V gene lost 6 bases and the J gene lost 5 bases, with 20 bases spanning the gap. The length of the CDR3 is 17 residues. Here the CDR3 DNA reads TGTGCCAGCAGGTCCTCCGGGCCGGCTCCTGATAATTCACCCCTCCACTTT. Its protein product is CASRSSGPAPDNSPLHF.

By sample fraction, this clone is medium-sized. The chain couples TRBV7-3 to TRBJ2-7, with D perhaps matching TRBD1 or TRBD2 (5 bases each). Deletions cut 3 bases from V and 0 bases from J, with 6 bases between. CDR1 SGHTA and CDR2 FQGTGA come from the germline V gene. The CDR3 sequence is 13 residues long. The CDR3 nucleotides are TGTGCCAGCAGCTTGGGACGCTCCTACGAGCAGTACTTC. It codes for CASSLGRSYEQYF.

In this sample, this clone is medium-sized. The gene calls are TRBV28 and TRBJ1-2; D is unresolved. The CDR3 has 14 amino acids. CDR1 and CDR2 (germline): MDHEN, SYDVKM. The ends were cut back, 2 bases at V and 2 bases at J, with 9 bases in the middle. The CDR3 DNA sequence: TGTGCCAGCAGTTTAGGCTCAATGAACTATGGCTACACCTTC. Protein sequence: CASSLGSMNYGYTF.

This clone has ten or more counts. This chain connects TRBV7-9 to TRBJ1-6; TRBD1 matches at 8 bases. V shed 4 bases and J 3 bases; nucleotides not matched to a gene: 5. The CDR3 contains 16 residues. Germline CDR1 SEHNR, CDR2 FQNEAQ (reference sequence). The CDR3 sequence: CASSSGQGFYNSPLHF. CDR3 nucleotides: TGTGCCAGCAGCTCCGGACAGGGATTCTATAATTCACCCCTCCACTTT.

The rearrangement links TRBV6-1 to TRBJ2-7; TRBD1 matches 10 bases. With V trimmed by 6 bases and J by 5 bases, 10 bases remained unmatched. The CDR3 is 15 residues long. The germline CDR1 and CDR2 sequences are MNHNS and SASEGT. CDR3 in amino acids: CASRGPGQGIHEQYF. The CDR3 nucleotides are TGTGCCAGCAGAGGACCGGGACAGGGGATTCACGAGCAGTACTTC.

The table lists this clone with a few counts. DNA for the CDR3: TGTGCCAGCACGACCGGGACAGCTAGTGAAAAACTGTTTTTT. It encodes CASTTGTASEKLFF. The V gene is TRBV6-6, the J gene TRBJ1-4; 7 bases map to TRBD1. Germline CDR1 and CDR2: MNHNY and SVGAGI (reference sequence). Unmatched junction bases numbered 9, after V lost 7 bases and J lost 7 bases. The length of the CDR3 is 14 residues.

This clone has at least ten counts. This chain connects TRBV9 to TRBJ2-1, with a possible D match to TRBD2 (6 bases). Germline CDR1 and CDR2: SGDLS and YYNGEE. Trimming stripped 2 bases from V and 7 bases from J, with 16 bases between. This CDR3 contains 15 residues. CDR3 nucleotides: TGTGCCAGCAGCGTTAGCGGAATACAAACGAATGAGCAGTTCTTC. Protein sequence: CASSVSGIQTNEQFF.

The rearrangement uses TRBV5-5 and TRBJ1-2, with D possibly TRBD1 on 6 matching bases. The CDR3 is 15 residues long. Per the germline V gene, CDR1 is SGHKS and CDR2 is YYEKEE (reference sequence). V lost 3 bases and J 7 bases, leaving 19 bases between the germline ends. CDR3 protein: CASSSKHRVFGGYTF. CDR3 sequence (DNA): TGTGCCAGCAGCTCGAAGCACAGGGTCTTTGGTGGCTACACCTTC. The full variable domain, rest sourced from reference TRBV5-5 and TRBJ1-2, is DAGVTQSPTHLIKTRGQQVTLRCSPISGHKSVSWYQQVLGQGPQFIFQYYEKEERGRGNFPDRFSARQFPNYSSELNVNALLLGDSALYLCASSSKHRVFGGYTFGSGTRLTVV.